This T cell receptor beta chain was profiled in a study of regulatory T cells in long-lasting Graves disease. Overall study findings and caveats: Persistent cases favored TRBV28, TRBJ1-2 and TRBJ2-5.

Specified time point: newly diagnosed GD, antithyroid drugs for less than 3 months. With RNA extracted from PBMCs as input, the TCR library was made. This clonotype occurred many times. What it binds is not known. The TCR beta library used iRepertoire HTBI primers with Arm-PCR amplification of CDR3. One entry per CDR3 protein, called by TCRdb with MiXCR from the multiplex PCR reads. Of more than 350,000 distinct CDR3 sequences listed, about 15% are singletons. The V gene's germline CDR1 is LGHDT and CDR2 YNNKEL (reference sequence). This CDR3 has 17 amino acids. V lost 0 bases to trimming and J lost 1 base, with 15 bases between them. The same sample was also used in a study of T cells in Graves' hyperthyroidism and ophthalmopathy. That paper notes: Using the HTBI primer set, a first-round RT-PCR was run on the TCR CDR3.

The sequence was obtained from a young woman with Graves disease. The rearrangement links TRBV3-1 to TRBJ1-1, with D maybe TRBD1 (5 bases). Sequencing was performed on peripheral blood mononuclear cells (PBMCs), taken at new diagnosis, from a patient treated with antithyroid drugs. The CDR3 DNA follows: TGTGCCAGCAGCCAAGATAGATTCGCAGGGAGGAACACTGAAGCTTTCTTT. The encoded protein is CASSQDRFAGRNTEAFF.